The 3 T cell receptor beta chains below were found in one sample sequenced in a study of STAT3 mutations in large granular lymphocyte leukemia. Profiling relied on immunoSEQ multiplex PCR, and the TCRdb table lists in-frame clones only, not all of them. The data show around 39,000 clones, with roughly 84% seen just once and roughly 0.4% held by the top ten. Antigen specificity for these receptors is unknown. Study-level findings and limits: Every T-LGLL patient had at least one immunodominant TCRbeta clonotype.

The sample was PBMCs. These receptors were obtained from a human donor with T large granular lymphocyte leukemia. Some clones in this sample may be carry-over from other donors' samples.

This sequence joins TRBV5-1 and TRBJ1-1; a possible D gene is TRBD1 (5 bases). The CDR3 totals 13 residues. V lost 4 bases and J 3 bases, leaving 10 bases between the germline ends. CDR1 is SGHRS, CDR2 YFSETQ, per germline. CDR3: CASSGGGYTEAFF. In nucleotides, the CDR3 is TGCGCCAGCAGCGGGGGGGGTTACACTGAAGCTTTCTTT.

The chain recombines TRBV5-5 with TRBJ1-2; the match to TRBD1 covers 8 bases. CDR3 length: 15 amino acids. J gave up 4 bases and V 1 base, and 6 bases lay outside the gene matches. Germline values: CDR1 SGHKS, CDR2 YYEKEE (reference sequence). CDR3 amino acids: CASSLWGQETYGYTF. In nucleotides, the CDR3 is TGTGCCAGCAGCTTGTGGGGACAGGAGACCTATGGCTACACCTTC. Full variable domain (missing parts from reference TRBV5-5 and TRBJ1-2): DAGVTQSPTHLIKTRGQQVTLRCSPISGHKSVSWYQQVLGQGPQFIFQYYEKEERGRGNFPDRFSARQFPNYSSELNVNALLLGDSALYLCASSLWGQETYGYTFGSGTRLTVV.

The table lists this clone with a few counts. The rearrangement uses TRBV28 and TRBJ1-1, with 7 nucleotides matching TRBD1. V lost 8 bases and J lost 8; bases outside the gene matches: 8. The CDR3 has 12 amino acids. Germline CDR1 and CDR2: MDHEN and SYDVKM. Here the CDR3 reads CASRSGGEEAFF. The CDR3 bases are TGTGCCAGCCGCTCAGGGGGGGAGGAAGCTTTCTTT.